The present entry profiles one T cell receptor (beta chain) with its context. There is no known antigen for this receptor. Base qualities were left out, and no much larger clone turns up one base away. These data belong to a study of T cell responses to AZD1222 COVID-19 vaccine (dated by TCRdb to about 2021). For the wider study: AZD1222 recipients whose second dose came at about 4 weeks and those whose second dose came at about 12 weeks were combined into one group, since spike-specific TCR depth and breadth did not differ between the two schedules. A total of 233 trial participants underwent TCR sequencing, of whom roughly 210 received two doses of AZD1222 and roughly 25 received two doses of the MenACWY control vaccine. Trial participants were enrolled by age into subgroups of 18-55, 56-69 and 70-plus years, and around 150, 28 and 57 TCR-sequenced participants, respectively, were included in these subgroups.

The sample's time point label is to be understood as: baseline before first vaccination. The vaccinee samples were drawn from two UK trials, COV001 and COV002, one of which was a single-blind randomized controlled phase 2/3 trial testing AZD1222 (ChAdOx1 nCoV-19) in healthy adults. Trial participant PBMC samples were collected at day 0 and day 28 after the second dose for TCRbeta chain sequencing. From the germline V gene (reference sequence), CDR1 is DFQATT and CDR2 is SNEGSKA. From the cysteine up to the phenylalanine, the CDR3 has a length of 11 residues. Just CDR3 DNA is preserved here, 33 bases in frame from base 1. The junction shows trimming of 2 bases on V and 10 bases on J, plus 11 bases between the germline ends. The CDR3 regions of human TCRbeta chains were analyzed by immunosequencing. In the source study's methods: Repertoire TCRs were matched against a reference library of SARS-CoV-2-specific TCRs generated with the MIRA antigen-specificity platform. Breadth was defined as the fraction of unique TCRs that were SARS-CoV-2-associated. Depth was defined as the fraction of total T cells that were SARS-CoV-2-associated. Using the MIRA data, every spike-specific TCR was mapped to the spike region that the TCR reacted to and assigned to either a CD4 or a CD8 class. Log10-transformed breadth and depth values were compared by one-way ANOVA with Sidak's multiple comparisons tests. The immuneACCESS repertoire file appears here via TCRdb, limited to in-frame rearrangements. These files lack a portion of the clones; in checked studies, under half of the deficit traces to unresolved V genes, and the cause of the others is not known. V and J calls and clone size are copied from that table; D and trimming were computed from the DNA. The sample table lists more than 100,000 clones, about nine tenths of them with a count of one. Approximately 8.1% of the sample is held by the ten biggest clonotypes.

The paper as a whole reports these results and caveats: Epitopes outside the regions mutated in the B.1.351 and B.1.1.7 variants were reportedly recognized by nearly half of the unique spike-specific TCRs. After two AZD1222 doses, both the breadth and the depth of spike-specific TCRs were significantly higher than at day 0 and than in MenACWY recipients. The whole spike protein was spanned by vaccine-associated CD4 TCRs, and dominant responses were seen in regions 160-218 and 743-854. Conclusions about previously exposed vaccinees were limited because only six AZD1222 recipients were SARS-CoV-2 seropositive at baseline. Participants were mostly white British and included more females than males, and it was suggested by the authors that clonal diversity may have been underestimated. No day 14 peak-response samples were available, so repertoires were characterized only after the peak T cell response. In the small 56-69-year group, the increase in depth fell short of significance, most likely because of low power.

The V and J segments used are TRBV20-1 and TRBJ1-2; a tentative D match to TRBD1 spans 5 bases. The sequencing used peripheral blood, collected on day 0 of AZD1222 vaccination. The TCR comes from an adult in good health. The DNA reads TGCAGTGCTAGATCAACCGGGGCCTACACCTTC. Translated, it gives CSARSTGAYTF.